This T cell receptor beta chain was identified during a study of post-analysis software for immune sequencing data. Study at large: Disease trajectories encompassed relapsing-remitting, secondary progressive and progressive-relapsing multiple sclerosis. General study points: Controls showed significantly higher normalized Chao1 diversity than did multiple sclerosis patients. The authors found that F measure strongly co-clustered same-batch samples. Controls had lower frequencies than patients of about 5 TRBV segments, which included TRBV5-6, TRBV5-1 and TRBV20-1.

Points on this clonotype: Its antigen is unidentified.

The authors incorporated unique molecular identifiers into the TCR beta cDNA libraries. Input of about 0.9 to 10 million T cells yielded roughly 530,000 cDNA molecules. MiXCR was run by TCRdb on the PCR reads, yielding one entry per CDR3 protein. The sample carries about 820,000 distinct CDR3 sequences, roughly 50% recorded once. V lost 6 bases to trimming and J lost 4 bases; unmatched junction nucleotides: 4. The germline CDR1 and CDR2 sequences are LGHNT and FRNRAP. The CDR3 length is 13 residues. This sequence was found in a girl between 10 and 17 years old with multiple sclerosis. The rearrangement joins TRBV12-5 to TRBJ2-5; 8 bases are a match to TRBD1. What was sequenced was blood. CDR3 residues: CASGWTGRETQYF. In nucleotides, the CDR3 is TGTGCTAGTGGGTGGACAGGGAGAGAGACCCAGTACTTC.